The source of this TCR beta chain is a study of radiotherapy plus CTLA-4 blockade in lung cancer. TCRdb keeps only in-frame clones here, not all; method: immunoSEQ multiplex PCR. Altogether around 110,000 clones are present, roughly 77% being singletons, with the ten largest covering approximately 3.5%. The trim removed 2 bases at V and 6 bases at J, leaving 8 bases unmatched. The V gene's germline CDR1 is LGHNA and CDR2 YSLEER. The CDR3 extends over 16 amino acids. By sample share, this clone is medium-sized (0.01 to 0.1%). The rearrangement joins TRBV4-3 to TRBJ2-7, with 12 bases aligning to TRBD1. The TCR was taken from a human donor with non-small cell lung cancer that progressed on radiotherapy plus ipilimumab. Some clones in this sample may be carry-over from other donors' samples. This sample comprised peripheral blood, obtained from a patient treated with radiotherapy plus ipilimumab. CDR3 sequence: CASSQSLGTGGGEQYF. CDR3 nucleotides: TGCGCCAGCAGCCAATCATTAGGGACAGGGGGCGGCGAGCAGTACTTC.